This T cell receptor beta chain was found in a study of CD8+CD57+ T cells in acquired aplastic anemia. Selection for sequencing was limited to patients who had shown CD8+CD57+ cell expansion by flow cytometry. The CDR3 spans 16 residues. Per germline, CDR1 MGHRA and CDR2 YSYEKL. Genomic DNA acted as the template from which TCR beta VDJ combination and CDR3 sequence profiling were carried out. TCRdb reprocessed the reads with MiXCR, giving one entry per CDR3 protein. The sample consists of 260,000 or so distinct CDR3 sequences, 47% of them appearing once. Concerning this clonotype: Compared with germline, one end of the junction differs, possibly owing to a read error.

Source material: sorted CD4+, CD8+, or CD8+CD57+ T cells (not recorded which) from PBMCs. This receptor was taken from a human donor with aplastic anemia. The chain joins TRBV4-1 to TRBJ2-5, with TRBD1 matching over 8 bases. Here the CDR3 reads CASSLVGRGRGETQYF. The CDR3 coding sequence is TGTGCCAGCAGCTTGGTGGGCAGGGGGCGCGGAGAGACCCAGTACTTC.